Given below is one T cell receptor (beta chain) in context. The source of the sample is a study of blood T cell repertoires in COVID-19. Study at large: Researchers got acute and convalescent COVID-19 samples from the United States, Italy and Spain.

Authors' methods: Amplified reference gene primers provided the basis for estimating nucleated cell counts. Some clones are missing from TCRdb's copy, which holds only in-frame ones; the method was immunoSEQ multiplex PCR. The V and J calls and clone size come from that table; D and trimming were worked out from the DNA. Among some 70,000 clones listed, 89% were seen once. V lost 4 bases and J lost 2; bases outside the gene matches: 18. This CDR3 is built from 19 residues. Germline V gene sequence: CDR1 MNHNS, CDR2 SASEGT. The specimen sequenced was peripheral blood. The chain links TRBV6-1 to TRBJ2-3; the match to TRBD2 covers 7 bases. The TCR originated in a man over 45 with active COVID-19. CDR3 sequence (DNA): TGTGCCAGCAGTGCCCCTAGCGGAGGACTAATGCTAACCACAGATACGCAGTATTTT. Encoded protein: CASSAPSGGLMLTTDTQYF.